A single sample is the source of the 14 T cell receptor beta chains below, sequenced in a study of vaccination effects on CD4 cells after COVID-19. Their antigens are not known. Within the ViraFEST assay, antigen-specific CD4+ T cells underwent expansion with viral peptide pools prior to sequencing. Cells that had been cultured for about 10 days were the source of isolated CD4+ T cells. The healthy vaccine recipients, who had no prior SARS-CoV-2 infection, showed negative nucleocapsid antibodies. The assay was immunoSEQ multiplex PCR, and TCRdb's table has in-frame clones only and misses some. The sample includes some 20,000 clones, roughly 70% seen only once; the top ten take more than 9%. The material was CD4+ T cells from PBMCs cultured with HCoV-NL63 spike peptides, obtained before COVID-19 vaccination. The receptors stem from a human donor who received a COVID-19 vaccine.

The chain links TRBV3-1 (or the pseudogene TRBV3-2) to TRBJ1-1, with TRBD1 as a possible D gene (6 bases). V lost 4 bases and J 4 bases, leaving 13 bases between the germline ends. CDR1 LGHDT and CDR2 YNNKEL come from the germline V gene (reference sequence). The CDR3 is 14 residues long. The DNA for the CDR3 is TGTGCCAGCAGCCTGTTAATGGGGGCCACTGAAGCTTTCTTT. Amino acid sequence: CASSLLMGATEAFF.

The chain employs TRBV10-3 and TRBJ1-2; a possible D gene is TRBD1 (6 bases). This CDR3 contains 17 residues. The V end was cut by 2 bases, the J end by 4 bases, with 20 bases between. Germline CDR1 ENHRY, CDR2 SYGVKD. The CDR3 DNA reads TGTGCCATCAGTGAGAGTCGACAGGACCCTATGGGCTATGGCTACACCTTC. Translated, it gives CAISESRQDPMGYGYTF.

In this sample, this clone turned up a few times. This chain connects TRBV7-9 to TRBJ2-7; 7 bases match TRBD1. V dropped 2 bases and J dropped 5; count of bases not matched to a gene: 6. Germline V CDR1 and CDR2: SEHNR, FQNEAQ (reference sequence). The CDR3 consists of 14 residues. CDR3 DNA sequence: TGTGCCAGCAGCTTAAGACAGGGTGGAAACGAGCAGTACTTC. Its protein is CASSLRQGGNEQYF.

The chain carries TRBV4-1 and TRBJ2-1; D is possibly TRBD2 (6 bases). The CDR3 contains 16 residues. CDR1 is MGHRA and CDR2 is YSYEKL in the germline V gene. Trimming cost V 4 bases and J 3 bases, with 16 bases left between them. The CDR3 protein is CASSLKLGDFYNEQFF. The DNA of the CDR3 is TGCGCCAGCAGCCTAAAATTGGGGGACTTCTACAATGAGCAGTTCTTC.

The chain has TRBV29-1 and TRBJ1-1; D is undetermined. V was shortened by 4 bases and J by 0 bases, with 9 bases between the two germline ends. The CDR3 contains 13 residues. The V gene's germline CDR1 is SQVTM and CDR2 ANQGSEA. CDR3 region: CSVAESMNTEAFF. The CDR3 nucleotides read TGCAGCGTTGCCGAATCGATGAACACTGAAGCTTTCTTT.

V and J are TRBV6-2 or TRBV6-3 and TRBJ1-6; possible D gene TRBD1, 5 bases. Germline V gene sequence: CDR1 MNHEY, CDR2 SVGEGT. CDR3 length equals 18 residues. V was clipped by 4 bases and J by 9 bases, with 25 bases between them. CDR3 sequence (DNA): TGTGCCAGCAGTTTTGATCGGGGGTTACACCTTGGTGGTTCACCCCTCCACTTT. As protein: CASSFDRGLHLGGSPLHF.

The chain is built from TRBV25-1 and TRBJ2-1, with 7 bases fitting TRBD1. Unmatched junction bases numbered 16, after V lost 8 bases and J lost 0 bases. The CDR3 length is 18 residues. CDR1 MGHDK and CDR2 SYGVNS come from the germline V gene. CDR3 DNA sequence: TGTGCCAGCCGAAGCATAGGAGGACAGGCGAACTCCTACAATGAGCAGTTCTTC. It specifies CASRSIGGQANSYNEQFF.

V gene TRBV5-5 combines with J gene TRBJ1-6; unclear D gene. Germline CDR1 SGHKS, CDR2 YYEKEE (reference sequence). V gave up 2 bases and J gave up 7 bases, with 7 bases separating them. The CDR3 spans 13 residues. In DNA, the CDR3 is TGTGCCAGCAGCTTTTCACAGAATTCACCCCTCCACTTT. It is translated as CASSFSQNSPLHF.

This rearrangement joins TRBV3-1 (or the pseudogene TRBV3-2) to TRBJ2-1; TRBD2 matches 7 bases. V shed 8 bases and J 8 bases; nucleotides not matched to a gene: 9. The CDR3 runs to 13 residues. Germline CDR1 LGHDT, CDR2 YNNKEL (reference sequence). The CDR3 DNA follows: TGTGCCAGCTCATTAAGCGGGAACGATGAGCAGTTCTTC. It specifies CASSLSGNDEQFF.

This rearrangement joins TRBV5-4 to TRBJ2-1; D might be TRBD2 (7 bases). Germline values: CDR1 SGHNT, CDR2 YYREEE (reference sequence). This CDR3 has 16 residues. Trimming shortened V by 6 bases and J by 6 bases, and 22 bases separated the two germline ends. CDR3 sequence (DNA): TGTGCCAGCACGCGCGGAGGGGAGGGGGTTATCAATGAGCAGTTCTTC. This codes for CASTRGGEGVINEQFF. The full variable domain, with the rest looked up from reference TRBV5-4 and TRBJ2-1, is ETGVTQSPTHLIKTRGQQVTLRCSSQSGHNTVSWYQQALGQGPQFIFQYYREEENGRGNFPPRFSGLQFPNYSSELNVNALELDDSALYLCASTRGGEGVINEQFFGPGTRLTVL.

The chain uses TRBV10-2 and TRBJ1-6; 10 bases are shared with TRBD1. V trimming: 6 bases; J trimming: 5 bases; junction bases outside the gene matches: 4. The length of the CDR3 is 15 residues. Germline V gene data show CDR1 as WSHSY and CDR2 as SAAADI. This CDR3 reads CASSTTGGNNSPLHF. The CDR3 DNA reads TGCGCCAGCAGCACGACAGGGGGCAATAATTCACCCCTCCACTTT.

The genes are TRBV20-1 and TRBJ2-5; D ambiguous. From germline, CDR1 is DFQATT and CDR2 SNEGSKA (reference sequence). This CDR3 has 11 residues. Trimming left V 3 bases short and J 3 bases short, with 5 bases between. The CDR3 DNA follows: TGCAGTGCTAGCACTAAAGAGACCCAGTACTTC. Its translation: CSASTKETQYF.

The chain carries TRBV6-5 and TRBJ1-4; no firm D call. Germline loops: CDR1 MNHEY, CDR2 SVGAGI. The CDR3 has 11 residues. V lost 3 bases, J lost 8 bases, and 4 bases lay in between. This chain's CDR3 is CASSYNEKLFF. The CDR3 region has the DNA TGTGCCAGCAGTTATAACGAAAAACTGTTTTTT.

The CDR3 DNA reads TGTGCCAGCAGCCAAGAGCGGACGCAGTATTTT. Translated, it gives CASSQERTQYF. The V gene is TRBV3-1 (or the pseudogene TRBV3-2), the J gene TRBJ2-3; D call uncertain. Looked up from germline, CDR1 is LGHDT and CDR2 is YNNKEL (reference sequence). V lost 0 bases and J 9 bases, leaving 4 bases between the germline ends. This CDR3 region has 11 residues.